This passage covers 23 T cell receptor beta chains from one sample sequenced in a study of blood T cell repertoires in COVID-19. Sequencing was performed with immunoSEQ multiplex PCR; in TCRdb, only in-frame clones are kept and a portion is missing. Counted here are about 130,000 clones, about 90% occurring once; the ten biggest clones make up around 16%. Sequencing used peripheral blood. The receptors originated from a woman aged 50 to 60 who had recovered from COVID-19.

This chain links TRBV7-8 with TRBJ2-1, with 8 bases matching TRBD2. Germline assignment: CDR1 SGHVS and CDR2 FQNEAQ. The CDR3 consists of 17 residues. V lost 1 base, J lost 4 bases, and 9 bases stayed unmatched. The CDR3 sequence: CASSLVVAGLAYNEQFF. The CDR3 DNA reads TGTGCCAGCAGCTTAGTCGTAGCGGGGTTGGCATACAATGAGCAGTTCTTC.

V and J are TRBV7-3 and TRBJ2-7; 7 bases are shared with TRBD2. Per the germline V gene, CDR1 is SGHTA and CDR2 is FQGTGA. Trimming at V came to 4 bases and at J to 4 bases, leaving 10 bases not matched to a gene. This CDR3 is built from 15 residues. The chain's CDR3 is CASSWTSKVLYEQYF. CDR3 nucleotide sequence: TGTGCCAGCAGCTGGACTAGTAAAGTTTTATACGAGCAGTACTTC.

The chain combines TRBV19 with TRBJ2-7; D not resolved. The germline gives CDR1 LNHDA, CDR2 SQIVND (reference sequence). The germline V and J ends were trimmed by 3 bases and 6 bases, with 12 bases remaining between them. CDR3 size: 13 residues. The CDR3 protein is CASSISSGSEQYF. The CDR3 DNA sequence: TGTGCCAGTAGTATTTCATCCGGGTCCGAGCAGTACTTC. Together with reference TRBV19 and TRBJ2-7, the CDR3 gives the full variable domain: DGGITQSPKYLFRKEGQNVTLSCEQNLNHDAMYWYRQDPGQGLRLIYYSQIVNDFQKGDIAEGYSVSREKKESFPLTVTSAQKNPTAFYLCASSISSGSEQYFGPGTRLTVT.

The chain combines TRBV9 with TRBJ2-1; perhaps TRBD2 as D (5 bases). The germline V gene has CDR1 SGDLS and CDR2 YYNGEE. CDR3 length: 15 amino acids. Trimming left V 0 bases short and J 4 bases short, with 11 bases between. Here the CDR3 DNA reads TGTGCCAGCAGCGTAGCTGCGGGCGGTTACAATGAGCAGTTCTTC. Protein: CASSVAAGGYNEQFF.

The count of this clone is one. V and J are TRBV7-8 and TRBJ1-5; D is uncertain. The V and J ends lost 3 bases and 10 bases respectively, with 22 bases between them. Germline V lookup: CDR1 SGHVS, CDR2 FQNEAQ. The CDR3 runs 16 residues. CDR3 residues: CASSFTGRSGPIPQHF. In DNA, the CDR3 is TGTGCCAGCAGCTTCACCGGACGGAGCGGCCCCATACCCCAGCATTTT.

The J gene is TRBJ2-1, the V gene TRBV19, with D perhaps TRBD2 (7 bases). Trimming cost V 7 bases and J 3 bases, with 16 bases left between them. Germline-derived CDR1 and CDR2 are LNHDA and SQIVND (reference sequence). This CDR3 contains 15 residues. The CDR3 is CASTRRGEGYNEQFF. In nucleotides, the CDR3 is TGTGCCAGTACCAGAAGGGGGGAGGGCTACAATGAGCAGTTCTTC.

The chain employs TRBV29-1 and TRBJ1-2; a possible D gene is TRBD1 (6 bases). Germline V gene data show CDR1 as SQVTM and CDR2 as ANQGSEA. The CDR3 spans 12 residues. V was pared by 6 bases and J by 5 bases, with 13 bases between. The DNA of the CDR3 is TGCAGCGTCCGGACAGCGGGGTATGGCTACACCTTC. Translating gives CSVRTAGYGYTF.

The J gene is TRBJ2-7, the V gene TRBV10-3; the match to TRBD2 covers 14 bases. J gave up 3 bases and V 6 bases, and 7 bases lay outside the gene matches. The length of the CDR3 is 16 residues. CDR1 and CDR2 (germline): ENHRY, SYGVKD. In DNA, the CDR3 is TGTGCCATCAGCACCGGACTAGCGGGAGGTTTCTACGAGCAGTACTTC. Protein product: CAISTGLAGGFYEQYF.

The chain links TRBV28 to TRBJ1-2; D may be TRBD1 (5 bases). The germline gives CDR1 MDHEN, CDR2 SYDVKM. Trimming cost V 8 bases and J 8 bases, with 24 bases left between them. This CDR3 has 15 amino acids. The CDR3 loop reads CASFVPGRDRAGYTF. CDR3 nucleotides: TGTGCCAGCTTTGTGCCAGGCAGGGATCGAGCCGGCTACACCTTC.

This rearrangement joins TRBV3-1 (or the pseudogene TRBV3-2) to TRBJ2-1; TRBD1 matches at 7 bases. This CDR3 contains 15 residues. V gave up 4 bases and J gave up 6 bases; unmatched junction bases: 9. Germline V gives CDR1 LGHDT, CDR2 YNNKEL (reference sequence). The CDR3 nucleotides read TGTGCCAGCAGCCCTTATACAGGGGCCTCCAATGAGCAGTTCTTC. Protein product: CASSPYTGASNEQFF.

The table lists this clone with a count of one. The chain recombines TRBV6-5 with TRBJ2-7; 8 bases fit TRBD2. V was pared by 0 bases and J by 1 base, with 2 bases of the junction left unmatched. Per the germline V gene, CDR1 is MNHEY and CDR2 is SVGAGI. This CDR3 is 15 amino acids long. CDR3 residues: CASSYSSGRSYEQYF. CDR3 nucleotide sequence: TGTGCCAGCAGTTACTCGAGCGGGAGATCCTACGAGCAGTACTTC.

This clone was counted a few times. This chain joins TRBV18 and TRBJ1-2; D gene ambiguous. The V and J ends lost 4 bases and 7 bases respectively, with 10 bases between them. CDR3 length: 12 amino acids. CDR1 and CDR2 from the germline V gene are KGHSH and LQKENI. The CDR3 region has the DNA TGTGCCAGCTCACAAAACAGTGGTGGCTACACCTTC. Protein: CASSQNSGGYTF.

This clone occurred once. The V call is TRBV29-1, the J call TRBJ2-5; D remains unclear. V was pared by 4 bases and J by 1 base, with 16 bases between. The CDR3 has 15 amino acids. Germline lookup yields CDR1 SQVTM and CDR2 ANQGSEA. CDR3 sequence: CSVVSALTAQETQYF. The CDR3 nucleotides are TGCAGCGTTGTGTCGGCCCTCACAGCCCAAGAGACCCAGTACTTC.

The chain employs TRBV18 and TRBJ1-1; D is undetermined. V dropped 2 bases and J dropped 4 bases, with 11 bases sitting between them. Germline V gene sequence: CDR1 KGHSH, CDR2 LQKENI. This CDR3 contains 14 residues. CDR3 DNA sequence: TGTGCCAGCTCACCAAGTACGCGGGGCACTGAAGCTTTCTTT. It translates to CASSPSTRGTEAFF. Together with reference TRBV18 and TRBJ1-1, the CDR3 gives the full variable domain: NAGVMQNPRHLVRRRGQEARLRCSPMKGHSHVYWYRQLPEEGLKFMVYLQKENIIDESGMPKERFSAEFPKEGPSILRIQQVVRGDSAAYFCASSPSTRGTEAFFGQGTRLTVV.

This chain uses TRBV5-5 with TRBJ1-5; 8 nucleotides agree with TRBD1. Germline V CDR1 and CDR2: SGHKS, YYEKEE (reference sequence). This CDR3 spans 20 amino acids. J lost 1 base, V lost 3 bases, and 18 bases had no gene match. CDR3 residues: CASSSEPGQVSPGSNQPQHF. CDR3 DNA sequence: TGTGCCAGCAGCTCGGAACCGGGACAGGTCTCGCCCGGCAGCAATCAGCCCCAGCATTTT.

The chain is built from TRBV13 and TRBJ2-3; the D is unclear. Germline V CDR1 and CDR2: PRHDT, FYEKMQ (reference sequence). Trimming took 8 bases from V and 1 from J, leaving 16 bases between them. There are 15 residues in the CDR3. The CDR3 sequence is CASLNSGAGTDTQYF. In nucleotides, the CDR3 is TGTGCCAGCTTAAATTCGGGTGCAGGCACAGATACGCAGTATTTT.

This clone appeared a few times. This chain uses TRBV7-3 with TRBJ2-1; weak D call: TRBD2 (7 bases). The germline CDR1 and CDR2 sequences are SGHTA and FQGTGA. V dropped 1 base and J dropped 4 bases, with 14 bases sitting between them. This CDR3 contains 16 residues. CDR3 in amino acids: CASSLNGGGRYNEQFF. In nucleotides, the CDR3 is TGTGCCAGCAGCTTAAACGGGGGCGGGAGATACAATGAGCAGTTCTTC.

The rearrangement joins TRBV7-2 to TRBJ1-1; D may be TRBD1 (5 bases). The V gene lost 5 bases and the J gene lost 4 bases, with 8 bases spanning the gap. CDR3 length: 12 residues. Germline CDR1 is SGHTA and CDR2 is FQGNSA. CDR3: CASSRGVTEAFF. The DNA of the CDR3 is TGTGCCAGCAGCCGGGGGGTCACTGAAGCTTTCTTT.

The chain is built from TRBV6-5 and TRBJ1-4; D remains ambiguous. The CDR3 sequence is 14 residues long. V was cut by 6 bases and J by 2 bases, with 10 bases left in between. Germline V gene lookup returns CDR1 MNHEY and CDR2 SVGAGI. In DNA, the CDR3 is TGTGCCAGCAGCCCGGGAACGACTAATGAAAAACTGTTTTTT. It specifies CASSPGTTNEKLFF.

The rearrangement joins TRBV19 to TRBJ2-7, with 10 bases aligning to TRBD1. The length of the CDR3 is 14 residues. Germline assignment: CDR1 LNHDA and CDR2 SQIVND (reference sequence). J gave up 7 bases and V 6 bases, and 9 bases lay outside the gene matches. The CDR3 reads CASSVTGGSGEQYF. For the CDR3, the DNA is TGTGCCAGTAGCGTGACAGGGGGCAGCGGGGAGCAGTACTTC.

The rearrangement links TRBV2 to TRBJ2-5, with no clear D. The CDR3 extends over 13 amino acids. The V end lost 4 bases, the J end lost 2 bases, and 8 bases lay between the germline ends. Germline V lookup: CDR1 SNHLY, CDR2 FYNNEI. The CDR3 DNA sequence: TGTGCCAGCAGTGTGAGGATACAAGAGACCCAGTACTTC. Translating gives CASSVRIQETQYF.

The chain recombines TRBV7-8 with TRBJ2-5, with TRBD2 identical over 8 bases. CDR1 and CDR2 from the germline V gene are SGHVS and FQNEAQ. CDR3 length: 14 residues. Trimming took 1 base from V and 5 from J; bases not matched to a gene: 3. CDR3 nucleotides: TGTGCCAGCAGCTTAGTAGCGGGACTGGAGACCCAGTACTTC. Its translation is CASSLVAGLETQYF.

This sequence joins TRBV7-2 and TRBJ1-5, with 8 bases aligning to TRBD1. Germline CDR1 and CDR2: SGHTA and FQGNSA. The junction had 10 bases not matched to a gene; V was cut back by 5 bases and J by 7 bases. The CDR3 is 15 amino acids. The CDR3 bases are TGTGCCAGCAGCCCGGAGACAGGGGTAGGGCAGCCCCAGCATTTT. Translating it yields CASSPETGVGQPQHF.